This T cell receptor beta chain originates from a study of PD-1 blockade in classical Hodgkin lymphoma. Overall study: Patients were administered nivolumab (3 mg/kg intravenously) every 2 weeks.

This CDR3 is 16 amino acids long. Points from the study as a whole: The diversity seen at baseline in complete responders resembled that of newly diagnosed patients. When set against healthy donors, newly diagnosed patients were reported to show lower baseline TCR diversity.

This clone has just a few counts. The target antigen is unknown. Profiling relied on immunoSEQ multiplex PCR, and the TCRdb table lists in-frame clones only, not all of them. Found here are approximately 19,000 clones, 76% of them singletons; the top ten hold 20%. Time point here: cycle 4 day 1 (C4D1), after less than seven weeks of nivolumab. Exposure to brentuximab vedotin varied, and each patient had relapsed following autologous stem cell transplantation. This specimen consisted of peripheral blood mononuclear cells (PBMCs), obtained before the fourth cycle of nivolumab. The sequence was collected from a human donor with classical Hodgkin lymphoma. The rearrangement uses TRBV21-1 and TRBJ1-2; no check of the table's D call, TRBD1, against the DNA was made. TRBV21-1 is recorded as a pseudogene. DNA of the CDR3: TGTGCCGCGAGACAGGGGGCCGGAGTCCCTAACTATGGCTACACCTTC. Its translation is CAARQGAGVPNYGYTF.